This T cell receptor (beta chain) was sequenced for a study of Ad26.COV2.S vaccination and SARS-CoV-2 variants (dated by TCRdb to the early 2020s). Turning to the overall study: Donors in the vaccine arm were drawn from COV1001, a phase I-IIa trial of Ad26.COV2.S in healthy adults that was multicentre, randomized, double-blind and placebo-controlled. Ad26.COV2.S was administered intramuscularly at a dose of 5x10^10 or 1x10^11 viral particles, either as one shot or as two shots given 56 days apart. TCRbeta repertoire sequencing was used to assess the specificity and breadth of SARS-CoV-2-reactive T cell receptors after Ad26.COV2.S vaccination. A total of about 30 samples were included in the TCR-sequenced set, comprising around 19 Ad26.COV2.S vaccine recipients, 5 placebo recipients and 8 SARS-CoV-2 convalescent individuals. Participants in the trial were split at random into five groups of five each, receiving low-dose or high-dose Ad26.COV2.S once or twice, or else placebo on both occasions. Investigators did not know the trial group allocation while performing experiments and assessing outcomes.

In the case of this clone: Its antigen remains undetermined. Within one base of it there is no much larger clone, and no base qualities were kept.

The immunoSEQ Assay was the method used to sequence TCRbeta CDR3 regions. After extraction, genomic DNA underwent amplification by bias-controlled multiplex PCR, followed by high-throughput sequencing. For the original study's pipeline: To quantify the absolute abundance of each unique TCRbeta CDR3 region, sequences were collapsed and filtered. Usable DNA was measured by amplifying reference genes present in all nucleated cells, and TCRbeta template counts were normalized to that usable DNA to estimate T cell fraction. Repertoire TCRs were annotated as SARS-CoV-2-specific by exact matching of V gene, CDR3 amino acid sequence and J gene to a known reactive TCR set. The reference SARS-CoV-2 TCR set was obtained from MIRA and was filtered for enrichment in COVID-19-positive ImmuneCODE repertoires, whereby public or cross-reactive TCRs were removed. Based on the MIRA antigens, annotated TCRs were further analysed at the level of specific ORF or position within ORF. Breadth was defined as the number of annotated unique rearrangements divided by the total number of unique productive rearrangements, and depth was defined as the summed frequency of the annotated unique rearrangements. TCR breadth was compared between groups using two-sided Wilcoxon rank-sum tests. TCRdb provides this immuneACCESS table in a form limited to in-frame rearrangements. Some clones are lacking; in checked studies, under half of them reflect an unresolved V gene, and why the rest are absent is not known. Clone size and the V and J calls come from that table; the DNA yielded D and trimming. The sample contains roughly 400,000 clones, about 89% of them found a single time. Approximately 1.9% of the sample comes from the top ten.

The treatment or condition label for this specimen denotes: roughly 18 received Ad26.COV2.S at low or high dose, single or two shots; about 5 received placebo; per-sample allocation not given. For vaccine and placebo recipients, the sequenced repertoires came from samples collected on day 63 after the first injection. Cohort 1b enrolled 25 to 30 adults aged 18-55 years at a single site in Boston, USA, between 29 July and 7 August 2020. As a vaccine, Ad26.COV2.S was a replication-incompetent adenovirus type 26 vector that expressed a prefusion-stabilized SARS-CoV-2 spike protein derived from the original Wuhan strain. Findings and caveats that apply to the study as a whole: Ad26.COV2.S recipients had higher spike-specific TCR breadth than placebo recipients (P = 0.0014). After vaccination, substantial breadth of spike-specific CD8+ and CD4+ T cell responses was reported. Vaccine and placebo recipients had similar non-spike TCR breadth, a finding consistent with the vaccine containing only spike. According to the authors, total T cell responses may have been underestimated by the TCR breadth and depth analyses. The study was not powered to compare responses between vaccine doses or regimens.

Reading from cysteine to phenylalanine, the CDR3 counts 15 amino acids. Only the CDR3 part of the read is kept: 45 bases, read in frame from the first base. CDR1 and CDR2, per the germline V gene, are MNHEY and SVGEGT. A distance of 11 bases separates the germline ends of V and J, which lose 0 bases and 5 bases respectively. Recombination connected TRBV6-2 or TRBV6-3 to TRBJ1-5; no D segment can be confidently identified. The starting material was peripheral blood, obtained in a trial of Ad26.COV2.S vaccine versus placebo. The receptor was isolated from a person aged 18-65 years who received the Ad26.COV2.S COVID-19 vaccine or a placebo. CDR3 sequence: CASSYSEDGHQPQHF. Here is the DNA: TGTGCCAGCAGTTACTCTGAGGACGGTCATCAGCCCCAGCATTTT.